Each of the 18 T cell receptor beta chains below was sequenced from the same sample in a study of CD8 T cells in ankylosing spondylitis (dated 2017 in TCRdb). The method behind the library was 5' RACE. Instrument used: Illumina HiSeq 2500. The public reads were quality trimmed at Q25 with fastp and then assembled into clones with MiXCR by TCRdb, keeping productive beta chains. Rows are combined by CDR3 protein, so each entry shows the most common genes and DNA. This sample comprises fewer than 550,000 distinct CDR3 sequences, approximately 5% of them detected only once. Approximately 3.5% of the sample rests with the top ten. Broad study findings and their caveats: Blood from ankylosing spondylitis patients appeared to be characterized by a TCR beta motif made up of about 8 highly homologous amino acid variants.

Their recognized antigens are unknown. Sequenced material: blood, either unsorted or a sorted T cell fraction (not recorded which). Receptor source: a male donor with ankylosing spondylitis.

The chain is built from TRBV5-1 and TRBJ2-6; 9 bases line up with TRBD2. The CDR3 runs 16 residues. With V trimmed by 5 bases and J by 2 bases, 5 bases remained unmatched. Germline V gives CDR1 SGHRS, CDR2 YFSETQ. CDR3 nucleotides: TGCGCCAGCAGTCCCAGCGGGGGGACTGGGGCCAACGTCCTGACTTTC. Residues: CASSPSGGTGANVLTF.

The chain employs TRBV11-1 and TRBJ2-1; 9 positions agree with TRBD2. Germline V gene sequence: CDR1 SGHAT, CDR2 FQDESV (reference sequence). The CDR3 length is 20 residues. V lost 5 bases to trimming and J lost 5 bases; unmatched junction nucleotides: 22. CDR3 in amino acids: CASSRGWLSRAGGPNNEQFF. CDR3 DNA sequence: TGTGCCAGCAGCCGGGGCTGGCTCTCGAGGGCGGGAGGGCCGAACAATGAGCAGTTCTTC.

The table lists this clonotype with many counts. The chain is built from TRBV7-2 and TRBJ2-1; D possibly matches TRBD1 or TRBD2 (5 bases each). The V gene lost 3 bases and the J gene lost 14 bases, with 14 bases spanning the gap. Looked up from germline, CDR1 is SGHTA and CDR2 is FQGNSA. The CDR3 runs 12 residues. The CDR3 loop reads CASSFSGQGKFF. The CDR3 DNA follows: TGTGCCAGCAGCTTCTCGGGGCAGGGAAAGTTCTTC.

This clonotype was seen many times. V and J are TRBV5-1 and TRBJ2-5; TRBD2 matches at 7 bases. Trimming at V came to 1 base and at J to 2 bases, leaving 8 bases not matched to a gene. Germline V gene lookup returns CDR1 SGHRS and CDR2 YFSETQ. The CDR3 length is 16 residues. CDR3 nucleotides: TGCGCCAGCAGCTTGTCGCCGGGGGGAAATCAAGAGACCCAGTACTTC. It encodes CASSLSPGGNQETQYF.

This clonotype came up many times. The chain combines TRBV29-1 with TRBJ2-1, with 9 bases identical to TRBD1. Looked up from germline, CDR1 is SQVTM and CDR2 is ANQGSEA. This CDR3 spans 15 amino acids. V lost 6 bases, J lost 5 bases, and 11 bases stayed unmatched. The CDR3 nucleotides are TGCAGCGTCGCCGCCGGACAGGGGTCGGACAATGAGCAGTTCTTC. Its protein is CSVAAGQGSDNEQFF.

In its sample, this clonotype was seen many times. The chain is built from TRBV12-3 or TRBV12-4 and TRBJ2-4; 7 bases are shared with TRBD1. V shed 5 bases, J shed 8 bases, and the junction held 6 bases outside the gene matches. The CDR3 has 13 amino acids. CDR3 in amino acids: CASSLSGGDIQYF. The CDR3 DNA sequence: TGTGCCAGCAGTCTCTCAGGGGGAGACATTCAGTACTTC.

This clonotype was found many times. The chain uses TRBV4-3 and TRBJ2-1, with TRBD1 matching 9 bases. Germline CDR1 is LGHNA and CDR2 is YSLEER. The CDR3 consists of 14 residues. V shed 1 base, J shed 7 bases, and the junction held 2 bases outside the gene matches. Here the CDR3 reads CASSQGTGVNEQFF. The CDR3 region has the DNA TGCGCCAGCAGCCAAGGGACAGGGGTGAATGAGCAGTTCTTC.

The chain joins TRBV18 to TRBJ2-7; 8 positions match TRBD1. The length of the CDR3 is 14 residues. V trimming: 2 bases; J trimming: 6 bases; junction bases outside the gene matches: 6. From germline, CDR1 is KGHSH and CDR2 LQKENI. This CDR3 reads CASSPTRTGIEQYF. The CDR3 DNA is TGTGCCAGCTCACCAACCCGGACAGGGATCGAGCAGTACTTC.

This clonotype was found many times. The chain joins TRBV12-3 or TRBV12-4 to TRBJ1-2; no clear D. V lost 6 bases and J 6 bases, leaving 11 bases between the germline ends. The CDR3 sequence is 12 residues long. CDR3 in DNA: TGTGCCAGCAGCTCTGAGCCCGATGGCTACACCTTC. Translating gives CASSSEPDGYTF.

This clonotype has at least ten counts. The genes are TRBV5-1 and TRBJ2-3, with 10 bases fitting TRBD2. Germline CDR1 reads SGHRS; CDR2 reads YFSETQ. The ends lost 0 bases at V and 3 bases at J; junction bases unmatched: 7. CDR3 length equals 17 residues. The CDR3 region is CASSLGPFSGRTDTQYF. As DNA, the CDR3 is TGCGCCAGCAGCTTGGGTCCCTTTAGCGGGAGGACAGATACGCAGTATTTT. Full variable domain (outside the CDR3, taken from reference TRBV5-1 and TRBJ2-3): KAGVTQTPRYLIKTRGQQVTLSCSPISGHRSVSWYQQTPGQGLQFLFEYFSETQRNKGNFPGRFSGRQFSNSRSEMNVSTLELGDSALYLCASSLGPFSGRTDTQYFGPGTRLTVL.

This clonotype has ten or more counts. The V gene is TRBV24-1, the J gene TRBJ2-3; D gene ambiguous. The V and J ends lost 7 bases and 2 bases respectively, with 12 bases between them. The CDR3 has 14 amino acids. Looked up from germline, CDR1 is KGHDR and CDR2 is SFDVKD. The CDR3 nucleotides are TGTGCCACCAGGGGCAGAGCATCCACAGATACGCAGTATTTT. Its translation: CATRGRASTDTQYF.

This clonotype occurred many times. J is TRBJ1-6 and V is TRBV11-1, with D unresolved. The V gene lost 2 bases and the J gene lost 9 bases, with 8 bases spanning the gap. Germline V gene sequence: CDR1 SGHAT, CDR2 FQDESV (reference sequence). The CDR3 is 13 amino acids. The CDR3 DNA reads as TGTGCCAGCAGCTTACTTATGAGTTCACCCCTCCACTTT. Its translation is CASSLLMSSPLHF.

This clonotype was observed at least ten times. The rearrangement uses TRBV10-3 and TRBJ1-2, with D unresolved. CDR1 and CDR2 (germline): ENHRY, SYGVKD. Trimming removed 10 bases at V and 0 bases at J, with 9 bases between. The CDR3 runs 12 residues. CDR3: CATWNSNYGYTF. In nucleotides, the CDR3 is TGTGCCACCTGGAACTCTAACTATGGCTACACCTTC.

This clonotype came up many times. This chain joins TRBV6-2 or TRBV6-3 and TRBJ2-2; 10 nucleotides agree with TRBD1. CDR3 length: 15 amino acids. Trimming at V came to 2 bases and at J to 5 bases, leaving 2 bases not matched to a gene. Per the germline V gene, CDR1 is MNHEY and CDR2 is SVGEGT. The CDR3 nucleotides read TGTGCCAGCAGTTACCGGACAGGGGGGACCGGGGAGCTGTTTTTT. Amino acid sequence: CASSYRTGGTGELFF.

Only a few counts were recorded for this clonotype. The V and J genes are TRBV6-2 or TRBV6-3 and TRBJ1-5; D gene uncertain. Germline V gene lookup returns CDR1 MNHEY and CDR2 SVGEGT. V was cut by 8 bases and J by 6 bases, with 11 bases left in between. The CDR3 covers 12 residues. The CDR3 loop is CASYSLGQPQHF. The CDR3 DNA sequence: TGTGCCAGCTACAGTTTGGGTCAGCCCCAGCATTTT.

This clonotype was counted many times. For the CDR3, the DNA is TGCAGCGTTGAAACACTAGCGGGGATGGAGACCCAGTACTTC. Protein: CSVETLAGMETQYF. The V call is TRBV29-1, the J call TRBJ2-5, with 10 bases matching TRBD2. With 2 bases clipped from V and 5 bases from J, the junction kept 5 bases outside the gene matches. This CDR3 contains 14 residues. The germline V gene encodes CDR1 SQVTM and CDR2 ANQGSEA. Combining the CDR3 with reference TRBV29-1 and TRBJ2-5 gives the whole variable domain SAVISQKPSRDICQRGTSLTIQCQVDSQVTMMFWYRQQPGQSLTLIATANQGSEATYESGFVIDKFPISRPNLTFSTLTVSNMSPEDSSIYLCSVETLAGMETQYFGPGTRLLVL.

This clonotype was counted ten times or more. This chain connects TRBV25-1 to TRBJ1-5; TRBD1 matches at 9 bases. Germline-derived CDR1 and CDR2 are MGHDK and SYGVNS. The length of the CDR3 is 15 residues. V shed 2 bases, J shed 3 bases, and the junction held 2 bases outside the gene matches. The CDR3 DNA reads TGTGCCAGCAGTGAAACAGGGGGCTTCAATCAGCCCCAGCATTTT. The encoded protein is CASSETGGFNQPQHF.

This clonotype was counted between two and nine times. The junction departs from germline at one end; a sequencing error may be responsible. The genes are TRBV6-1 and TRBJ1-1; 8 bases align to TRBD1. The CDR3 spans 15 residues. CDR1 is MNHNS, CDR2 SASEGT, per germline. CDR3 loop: CASREDVGRTGKAFF. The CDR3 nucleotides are TGTGCCAGCAGGGAAGATGTGGGGCGGACAGGGAAAGCTTTCTTT.